This T cell receptor beta chain was sequenced in a study of Graves' ophthalmopathy and Graves' hyperthyroidism. Transcripts of RNA were the source for amplifying TCR beta CDR3 regions. First-round RT-PCR relied on HTBI primers, and a second-round multiplex PCR came next. Each CDR3 protein gets one entry after TCRdb re-called the multiplex PCR reads with MiXCR. The sample includes 400,000 to 450,000 distinct CDR3 sequences, roughly 21% of them seen just once. Germline V gives CDR1 SNHLY, CDR2 FYNNEI. V was pared by 6 bases and J by 6 bases, with 12 bases between. CDR3 size: 14 residues. The clonotype comes from a young woman with stable Graves' hyperthyroidism. Sequenced material: peripheral blood. The chain carries TRBV2 and TRBJ1-6; tentatively, D is TRBD1 (6 bases). The CDR3 spells CASSYREINSPLHF. DNA for the CDR3: TGTGCCAGCAGCTACAGGGAAATTAATTCACCCCTCCACTTT.